This TCR beta chain was retrieved from a study of blood T cell repertoires in COVID-19 (dated by TCRdb to 2019 to 2021). Regarding the research as a whole: Samples covering the acute and convalescent phases of COVID-19 were provided by collaborators in the United States, Italy and Spain. The material from the prospective study consisted of cDNA or gDNA derived from T cells, B-cell-depleted T cells, or PBMCs. Deeply sampled blood TCRbeta repertoires from subjects exposed to, actively infected with, or recovered from COVID-19 were included in the dataset. The repertoires were released in a freely available public database intended as a resource for research on the immune response to SARS-CoV-2. Samples were obtained from the ongoing ImmuneRACE study (first 160 participants) and from over a thousand subjects provided by 6 global collaborators. A de-identified subject ID, COVID-19 status, age in years and sex were almost always included in the sample metadata. Where HLA class I and class II types were available, the types were taken from metadata supplied by the sample provider, not from assay-based typing.

What the study reported, not specific to this receptor: Clinical and demographic metadata were provided uncurated, with the amount varying by source and participant.

The collaborating institutions used their own protocols to collect whole blood in K2EDTA tubes. For TCRbeta analysis, collaborators shipped samples as frozen whole blood, isolated PBMCs, or DNA extracted from either of those sample types. CDR1 is given as GTSNPN and CDR2 as SVGIG, both from the germline V gene (reference sequence). V loses 0 bases, J loses 1 base, and the germline ends lie 11 bases apart. The CDR3 spans 15 residues, from the cysteine through the phenylalanine. The kept DNA is CDR3 alone, 45 bases in frame from the first base. TCRbeta CDR3 regions were amplified from genomic DNA by means of the immunoSEQ Assay, a bias-controlled multiplex PCR. In the authors' own workflow: The number of nucleated cells in each sample was estimated from the amplification of reference gene primers within the assay. Sequence reads were collapsed and filtered to measure the absolute abundance of every unique TCRbeta CDR3 rearrangement. For each sample, productive Simpson clonality was calculated by taking the square root of Simpson's diversity index across productive rearrangements. Imported from immuneACCESS, the table was reduced by TCRdb to in-frame sequences with V and J called. These copies leave out some clones; in studies compared against another copy, an unresolved V gene accounts for under half, and the cause of the remainder is not known. D and trimming were read from the DNA, whereas the V and J calls and clone size are those reported in that table. This sample holds roughly 100,000 clones; about 83% were observed only once. 20% to 30% of the sample comes from the top ten.

As regards this clone: The antigen it recognizes is unknown. One base away there is no much larger clone; base qualities are not given.

Sequenced: peripheral blood. The sequence links TRBV30 to TRBJ2-3, with TRBD2 tentatively as D gene (5 bases match). The TCR sequence derives from a human donor in a cohort sampled during active COVID-19. The sequenced DNA: TGTGCCTGGAGTGTACGAAGCGGAGGCACAGATACGCAGTATTTT. This gives the protein CAWSVRSGGTDTQYF.